Sequencing of this T cell receptor (beta chain) was carried out in a study of T-cell memory formation after mild COVID-19. About the study: Clustering of TCRs was largely donor specific. Study-wide results and caveats: CD4/CD8 balance held among clones contracting day 15 to 85, and later expanders leaned CD4+. Pre-infection memory showed some responding clones, and this suggested that cross-reactive memory joined.

After 5'RACE with constant-segment primers, TCR alpha and TCR beta cDNA libraries carrying sample barcodes and UMIs were obtained. TCRdb reanalysed the 5' RACE reads using MiXCR and keeps one entry per CDR3 protein. The profile shows about 340,000 distinct CDR3 sequences, approximately 15% of them singletons. The ends were cut back, 4 bases at V and 4 bases at J, with 8 bases in the middle. CDR3 length: 13 amino acids. Germline CDR1 WSHSY, CDR2 SAAADI. This clonotype showed up just a few times. Antigen specificity is unknown. The receptor comes from a man in his late teens or twenties who had mild COVID-19 (a few samples of this study predate the infection). Cell type and time point are not known. The specimen sequenced was PBMCs or a T cell subset sorted from them (not recorded which). The genes are TRBV10-2 and TRBJ1-3; no clear D. DNA for the CDR3: TGCGCCAGCAGTGTGACGGAGGGAAACACCATATATTTT. Protein product: CASSVTEGNTIYF.